These 23 T cell receptor beta chains were all obtained from the same sample, sequenced in a study of T cell responses to AZD1222 COVID-19 vaccine. Method: immunoSEQ multiplex PCR; TCRdb's copy keeps in-frame clones and lacks some. Altogether about 110,000 clones are present, around 90% being singletons, with the ten largest covering approximately 5.4%. The sample here was peripheral blood, taken on day 0 of AZD1222 vaccination. These TCRs come from an adult in good health.

J is TRBJ2-1 and V is TRBV27, with 11 bases matching TRBD1. V shed 3 bases and J 15 bases; nucleotides not matched to a gene: 7. CDR1 and CDR2 (germline): MNHEY, SMNVEV (reference sequence). The CDR3 is 13 amino acids. The CDR3 DNA reads TGTGCCAGCAGTTTTAGGGACAGGGGGGTTCGGTTCTTC. Encoded protein: CASSFRDRGVRFF.

The chain employs TRBV6-5 and TRBJ1-1, with D maybe TRBD1 (5 bases). Germline-derived CDR1 and CDR2 are MNHEY and SVGAGI. The CDR3 totals 12 residues. V was pared by 6 bases and J by 6 bases, with 11 bases between. The CDR3 region is CASRKGIAEAFF. The CDR3 DNA follows: TGTGCCAGCAGAAAGGGGATAGCTGAAGCTTTCTTT.

This sequence joins TRBV14 and TRBJ2-3, with 7 bases that match TRBD2. The CDR3 totals 17 residues. After removal of 0 bases from V and 1 base from J, the junction contained 7 bases not matched to a gene. CDR1 SGHDN and CDR2 FVKESK come from the germline V gene. CDR3 region: CASSQDGSSGRTDTQYF. CDR3 bases: TGTGCCAGCAGCCAAGATGGCTCTAGCGGACGCACAGATACGCAGTATTTT.

The chain has TRBV2 and TRBJ2-7; 7 bases are shared with TRBD2. Per the germline V gene, CDR1 is SNHLY and CDR2 is FYNNEI. The CDR3 has 14 residues. With 4 bases clipped from V and 4 bases from J, the junction kept 7 bases outside the gene matches. DNA of the CDR3: TGTGCCAGCAGTGTTGGCGGGAGTAAGTACGAGCAGTACTTC. This encodes CASSVGGSKYEQYF. Filled out from reference TRBV2 and TRBJ2-7, the complete variable domain reads EPEVTQTPSHQVTQMGQEVILRCVPISNHLYFYWYRQILGQKVEFLVSFYNNEISEKSEIFDDQFSVERPDGSNFTLKIRSTKLEDSAMYFCASSVGGSKYEQYFGPGTRLTVT.

The chain couples TRBV7-2 to TRBJ2-5, with a weak D call TRBD2 (6 bases). V was cut by 8 bases and J by 7 bases, with 23 bases left in between. The germline CDR1 and CDR2 sequences are SGHTA and FQGNSA. CDR3 length: 15 amino acids. Here the CDR3 reads CASGVGRGMIGTQYF. The CDR3 DNA sequence: TGTGCCAGCGGGGTCGGTCGCGGGATGATAGGGACCCAGTACTTC.

This chain links TRBV6-4 with TRBJ1-5, with D maybe TRBD1 (5 bases). V was pared by 2 bases and J by 5 bases, with 10 bases between. Germline V gene data show CDR1 as MRHNA and CDR2 as SNTAGT. CDR3 length equals 14 residues. The CDR3 DNA reads as TGTGCCAGCAGTGACGGAGGGGAGGATCAGCCCCAGCATTTT. It is translated as CASSDGGEDQPQHF.

The rearrangement joins TRBV28 to TRBJ1-4, with 7 bases matching TRBD1. The length of the CDR3 is 15 residues. V lost 5 bases, J lost 5 bases, and 8 bases stayed unmatched. Germline V gives CDR1 MDHEN, CDR2 SYDVKM. CDR3 nucleotide sequence: TGTGCCAGCAGTCTCCTCGGACAGGCGAATGAAAAACTGTTTTTT. It translates to CASSLLGQANEKLFF.

V is TRBV5-1 and J is TRBJ1-1; D gene ambiguous. Germline-derived CDR1 and CDR2 are SGHRS and YFSETQ. Trimming removed 4 bases at V and 5 bases at J, with 15 bases between. CDR3 size: 14 residues. The DNA of the CDR3 is TGCGCCAGCAGCCTTGATACTCTTGGGACTGAAGCTTTCTTT. Translating it yields CASSLDTLGTEAFF. Using reference TRBV5-1 and TRBJ1-1 for the parts outside the CDR3, the full variable domain is KAGVTQTPRYLIKTRGQQVTLSCSPISGHRSVSWYQQTPGQGLQFLFEYFSETQRNKGNFPGRFSGRQFSNSRSEMNVSTLELGDSALYLCASSLDTLGTEAFFGQGTRLTVV.

This chain links TRBV5-5 with TRBJ1-1, with D perhaps TRBD1 (6 bases). The CDR3 loop spans 14 amino acids. Trimming took 1 base from V and 1 from J, leaving 8 bases between them. Germline CDR1 reads SGHKS; CDR2 reads YYEKEE (reference sequence). Here the CDR3 reads CASSLRTENTEAFF. CDR3 coding DNA: TGTGCCAGCAGCTTGAGGACAGAGAACACTGAAGCTTTCTTT.

V gene TRBV18 combines with J gene TRBJ1-5; tentative D call: TRBD1 (5 bases). V was pared by 2 bases and J by 5 bases, with 10 bases between. This CDR3 comprises 14 residues. Germline V gene lookup returns CDR1 KGHSH and CDR2 LQKENI. CDR3 protein: CASSPSPGYQPQHF. The CDR3 DNA reads TGTGCCAGCTCACCATCGCCAGGGTATCAGCCCCAGCATTTT.

A single count supports this clone. This chain links TRBV24-1 with TRBJ2-1; 14 nucleotides align to TRBD2. CDR1 KGHDR and CDR2 SFDVKD come from the germline V gene. The CDR3 runs 18 residues. The V gene end was trimmed by 5 bases and the J gene end by 4 bases; junction bases not matched to a gene: 9. DNA for the CDR3: TGTGCCACCAGTGCTCACCGCGGGACTAGCGGGGGTTACAATGAGCAGTTCTTC. Amino acids: CATSAHRGTSGGYNEQFF.

This clone has just one count. This chain connects TRBV9 to TRBJ1-1; D is unclear. The V end lost 0 bases, the J end lost 4 bases, and 13 bases lay between the germline ends. The length of the CDR3 is 15 residues. CDR1 and CDR2 (germline): SGDLS, YYNGEE. The CDR3 spells CASSVGAQRGTEAFF. DNA for the CDR3: TGTGCCAGCAGCGTAGGGGCCCAACGGGGCACTGAAGCTTTCTTT.

The chain recombines TRBV5-4 with TRBJ2-1; 8 bases align to TRBD2. The CDR3 spans 16 residues. Trimming at V came to 4 bases and at J to 0 bases, leaving 6 bases not matched to a gene. Germline lookup yields CDR1 SGHNT and CDR2 YYREEE (reference sequence). This CDR3 is CASSLGSGTSYNEQFF. CDR3 DNA sequence: TGTGCCAGCAGCCTGGGTAGCGGGACCTCCTACAATGAGCAGTTCTTC.

The chain carries TRBV10-3 and TRBJ1-5; D gene uncertain. V lost 0 bases and J lost 2, with 5 bases in between. Germline CDR1 ENHRY, CDR2 SYGVKD. CDR3 size: 14 residues. The CDR3 DNA reads as TGTGCCATCAGTGAGTCGGTGGGCAATCAGCCCCAGCATTTT. Its translation is CAISESVGNQPQHF.

The chain employs TRBV27 and TRBJ1-3; weak D call: TRBD1 (5 bases). CDR3 length: 15 residues. The germline V and J ends were trimmed by 3 bases and 4 bases, with 13 bases remaining between them. CDR1 and CDR2 (germline): MNHEY, SMNVEV (reference sequence). Written as DNA, the CDR3 is TGTGCCAGCAGTTTTATGGGGGGAAGAGGAAACACCATATATTTT. Translated: CASSFMGGRGNTIYF.

The rearrangement joins TRBV9 to TRBJ2-1, with no clear D. The germline CDR1 and CDR2 sequences are SGDLS and YYNGEE. This CDR3 comprises 14 residues. Trimming removed 4 bases from V and 10 bases from J, with 18 bases in between. Here the CDR3 reads CASSTIGPPAEQFF. CDR3 nucleotide sequence: TGTGCCAGCAGCACCATCGGGCCCCCCGCCGAGCAGTTCTTC.

This sequence joins TRBV24-1 and TRBJ2-3, with TRBD1 matching over 8 bases. V lost 3 bases, J lost 1 base, and 5 bases stayed unmatched. The germline V gene encodes CDR1 KGHDR and CDR2 SFDVKD. This CDR3 comprises 16 residues. DNA of the CDR3: TGTGCCACCAGTGATCCCGGACAGGGCGGCACAGATACGCAGTATTTT. The encoded protein is CATSDPGQGGTDTQYF.

The gene calls are TRBV15 and TRBJ2-5, with D perhaps TRBD2 (5 bases). This CDR3 is built from 15 residues. Trimming removed 3 bases at V and 1 base at J, with 12 bases between. Germline V gives CDR1 LNHNV, CDR2 YYDKDF (reference sequence). The CDR3 coding sequence is TGTGCCACCAGCAGGAGAAGCGGACCCCAAGAGACCCAGTACTTC. Amino acid sequence: CATSRRSGPQETQYF.

The V call is TRBV9, the J call TRBJ2-3, with TRBD2 matching over 9 bases. This CDR3 region has 16 residues. Germline-derived CDR1 and CDR2 are SGDLS and YYNGEE. V lost 0 bases and J lost 2; bases outside the gene matches: 4. The chain's CDR3 is CASSVVVAGATDTQYF. The CDR3 DNA reads as TGTGCCAGCAGCGTAGTGGTAGCGGGGGCCACAGATACGCAGTATTTT.

V gene TRBV18 combines with J gene TRBJ2-3; 10 positions match TRBD2. CDR1 and CDR2 (germline): KGHSH, LQKENI. The CDR3 spans 18 residues. Trimming cost V 3 bases and J 5 bases; bases outside gene matches: 14. The CDR3 region is CASSPTSSGRGLGDTQYF. The CDR3 DNA is TGTGCCAGCTCACCCACCTCTAGCGGGAGAGGGTTGGGAGATACGCAGTATTTT. Filled out from reference TRBV18 and TRBJ2-3, the complete variable domain reads NAGVMQNPRHLVRRRGQEARLRCSPMKGHSHVYWYRQLPEEGLKFMVYLQKENIIDESGMPKERFSAEFPKEGPSILRIQQVVRGDSAAYFCASSPTSSGRGLGDTQYFGPGTRLTVL.

This chain connects TRBV18 to TRBJ1-1, with a possible D match to TRBD1 (5 bases). The CDR3 sequence is 18 residues long. V lost 3 bases, J lost 0 bases, and 20 bases lay in between. CDR1 is KGHSH, CDR2 LQKENI, per germline. This CDR3 is CASSPPWLQGGMNTEAFF. The CDR3 region has the DNA TGTGCCAGCTCACCTCCGTGGTTGCAGGGTGGCATGAACACTGAAGCTTTCTTT.

The V and J genes are TRBV20-1 and TRBJ2-1; the D gene is possibly TRBD2 (8 bases). The germline CDR1 and CDR2 sequences are DFQATT and SNEGSKA (reference sequence). The CDR3 contains 11 residues. The CDR3 DNA follows: TGCAGGGGACAGCGGGGGCATGAGCAGTTCTTC. It codes for CRGQRGHEQFF.

This clone turned up a few times. V is TRBV5-1 and J is TRBJ1-1; D call uncertain. Germline CDR1 and CDR2: SGHRS and YFSETQ. V was cut by 0 bases and J by 1 base, with 7 bases left in between. There are 14 residues in the CDR3. The CDR3: CASSLAVTNTEAFF. The CDR3 nucleotides read TGCGCCAGCAGCTTGGCAGTGACGAACACTGAAGCTTTCTTT.